This T cell receptor beta chain was captured in a study of shared clonotypes between healthy human individuals. A roughly 200 ng quantity of DNA, 32,000 or so T cell genomes, went into the sorted-subset replicate PCRs. Libraries were prepared by immunoSEQ multiplex PCR; TCRdb keeps only in-frame clonotypes and omits some of them. Here the sample spans over 850,000 clones, around three quarters being singletons. CDR1 is SGHNT, CDR2 YENEEA, per germline. V was clipped by 4 bases and J by 5 bases; unmatched bases: 10. This CDR3 is built from 15 residues. Into CD45RA+ naive and CD45RA-negative memory subsets, the CD4+ cells were split.

The specimen sequenced was memory CD4+ T cells from PBMCs. Documented subset: CD45RA-negative fraction. J is TRBJ2-5 and V is TRBV11-3; 7 nucleotides match TRBD1. The receptor's source is a man between 18 and 35 years old in good health. Some clones in this sample may be carry-over from other donors' samples. DNA of the CDR3: TGTGCCAGCAGCTCCAGGTCAGGGGGACGGGAGACCCAGTACTTC. As protein: CASSSRSGGRETQYF.